These T cell receptor beta chains were read from a single sample in a study of cytomegalovirus exposure and HLA in healthy donors. Only in-frame clones appear in the TCRdb table, and some are missing; sequencing was by immunoSEQ multiplex PCR. The sample carries 150,000 to 200,000 clones, 60% to 80% recorded once. Specimen: PBMCs. The receptors shown here come from a woman between 50 and 59 years old in good health and CMV-seropositive. Both conserved end residues are part of each CDR3. D genes are given only for firm matches. Size is stated for part of the rows, as once, few or many counts, or as a class when the clone is expanded.

CDR3 DNA,CDR3 protein,J gene,V gene,clone size,CDR3 length,D gene
TGTGCCAGCAGCCGGGGACAGATGAACACTGAAGCTTTCTTT,CASSRGQMNTEAFF,TRBJ1-1,TRBV7-2,.,14,TRBD1
TGTGCCAGCAGTGGGGGCCTTAACTATGGCTACACCTTC,CASSGGLNYGYTF,TRBJ1-2,TRBV2,.,13,.
TGTGCCAGCAGTAGGGACAGTCTCTACGAGCAGTACTTC,CASSRDSLYEQYF,TRBJ2-7,TRBV6-1,.,13,TRBD1
TGCGCCAGCAGCCAACTACTAGCGGGAGGCTCCTACGAGCAGTACTTC,CASSQLLAGGSYEQYF,TRBJ2-7,TRBV4-1,.,16,TRBD2
TGTGCCAGCAGCCAACCAACTAGCGGGTCATACGAGCAGTACTTC,CASSQPTSGSYEQYF,TRBJ2-7,TRBV4-2,.,15,TRBD2
TGTGCCAGCAGCATACAAACAGGGGGCGACGAAAAACTGTTTTTT,CASSIQTGGDEKLFF,TRBJ1-4,TRBV11-2,.,15,TRBD1
TGTGCCAGCCCTCCAACAGCGGGGGGGCCAAAGTATTTT,CASPPTAGGPKYF,TRBJ2-3,TRBV7-9,.,13,TRBD2
TGTGCCAGCAGTCCTCACAGGGGGTTCTACGAGCAGTACTTC,CASSPHRGFYEQYF,TRBJ2-7,TRBV14,.,14,TRBD1
TGTGCCAGCAGCCCCCGACAGGGGCCAGAGACCCAGTACTTC,CASSPRQGPETQYF,TRBJ2-5,TRBV7-6,.,14,TRBD1
TGTGCCAGCAGACCAGGGCAGGGGGCGGGTATTAACTATGGCTACACCTTC,CASRPGQGAGINYGYTF,TRBJ1-2,TRBV5-4,.,17,TRBD1
TGTGCCAGCAGCTTATTCAGTAATTCACCCCTCCACTTT,CASSLFSNSPLHF,TRBJ1-6,TRBV7-9,few,13,.
TGTGCCACCAGCAGAGATAGGCGGGAGGGAGTCGGAGATACGCAGTATTTT,CATSRDRREGVGDTQYF,TRBJ2-3,TRBV15,.,17,TRBD2
TGCAGCGTTGAAGGGGCTACCTACGAGCAGTACTTC,CSVEGATYEQYF,TRBJ2-7,TRBV29-1,.,12,.
TGCGCCAGCAGTGAGTCAGGACAGGGGGTCTACGAGCAGTACTTC,CASSESGQGVYEQYF,TRBJ2-7,TRBV10-1,.,15,TRBD1
TGTGCCAGCTCGCGACAGGAAATGGGTGAAAAACTGTTTTTT,CASSRQEMGEKLFF,TRBJ1-4,TRBV4-2,.,14,.
TGTGCCAGCAGTCCAGGGGGGTCTGGGGCCAACGTCCTGACTTTC,CASSPGGSGANVLTF,TRBJ2-6,TRBV28,.,15,.
TGTGCCGGTACCCGGGACAGGGCCTACAATGAGCAGTTCTTC,CAGTRDRAYNEQFF,TRBJ2-1,TRBV2,.,14,TRBD1
TGCGCCAGCAGCCAAGAGCGGAACAGGGCCCCTGAAGCTTTCTTT,CASSQERNRAPEAFF,TRBJ1-1,TRBV4-1,.,15,.
TGTGCCAGCATGGGAGGTCATTGGCAGCCAAACTTCTCCTACGAGCAGTACTTC,CASMGGHWQPNFSYEQYF,TRBJ2-7,TRBV9,.,18,.
TGTGCCAGCAGTTACACCCCCGGGAGGAAGGGTGTTGGCTACACCTTC,CASSYTPGRKGVGYTF,TRBJ1-2,TRBV6-5,.,16,.
TGTGCCAGCATGGCAGGGGGCGCGGTAGGCTATGGCTACACCTTC,CASMAGGAVGYGYTF,TRBJ1-2,TRBV25-1,few,15,TRBD1
TGTGCCAGCAGGCGGAACACTGAAGCTTTCTTT,CASRRNTEAFF,TRBJ1-1,TRBV27,.,11,.
TGTGCCAGCAGTCTACTGACAGTGAACACTGAAGCTTTCTTT,CASSLLTVNTEAFF,TRBJ1-1,TRBV2,.,14,.
TGTGCCAGCAGTTTATATACAGGGAACACTGAAGCTTTCTTT,CASSLYTGNTEAFF,TRBJ1-1,TRBV28,few,14,.
TGTGCCAGCCGGACTAGCACAGATACGCAGTATTTT,CASRTSTDTQYF,TRBJ2-3,TRBV2,.,12,.
TGTGCCTGGAATTTGGGGAGCTCCTACGAGCAGTACTTC,CAWNLGSSYEQYF,TRBJ2-7,TRBV30,.,13,.
TGTGCCAGCAGCCCTAGCGGGAGGGAACAACCAGATACGCAGTATTTT,CASSPSGREQPDTQYF,TRBJ2-3,TRBV13,.,16,TRBD2
TGTGCCAGCTGTGCTATGTCGGAGATTTACAATGAGCAGTTCTTC,CASCAMSEIYNEQFF,TRBJ2-1,TRBV6-1,few,15,.
TGCGCCAGCAGCTTCGGACAGGGGGCGGAAAAACTGTTTTTT,CASSFGQGAEKLFF,TRBJ1-4,TRBV5-1,.,14,TRBD1
TGTGCCAGCAGCTTAGACAGGGGCGGGGAGCTGTTTTTT,CASSLDRGGELFF,TRBJ2-2,TRBV7-8,.,13,TRBD1
TGTGCCAGCAGTGAGGCCCCCTACGAGCAGTACTTC,CASSEAPYEQYF,TRBJ2-7,TRBV2,.,12,.
TGTGCCAGCAGTGCCCTACCCGGGAGAGTGAACACTGAAGCTTTCTTT,CASSALPGRVNTEAFF,TRBJ1-1,TRBV6-4,.,16,.
TGTGCCAGCACTTTAGGGAGGGAGCAGTACTTC,CASTLGREQYF,TRBJ2-7,TRBV6-5,.,11,.
TGCAGCGTCCCCTGGGACAGGGGATTCTTTGGGAATGAGCAGTTCTTC,CSVPWDRGFFGNEQFF,TRBJ2-1,TRBV29-1,.,16,TRBD1
TGTGCCAGCAGCCCTTTGGACAGGTCTCTCTACGAGCAGTACTTC,CASSPLDRSLYEQYF,TRBJ2-7,TRBV14,.,15,TRBD1
TGCAGCGTTGGACAGGGCCTATCCTATGGCTACACCTTC,CSVGQGLSYGYTF,TRBJ1-2,TRBV29-1,.,13,TRBD1
TGTGCCAGCAGTGAAGATTCGGCAGCCCCAGGGCCCCAGCATTTT,CASSEDSAAPGPQHF,TRBJ1-5,TRBV6-1,.,15,.
TGTGCCAGCAGTGAATACCACAGGGGTAGTGAAGCTTTCTTT,CASSEYHRGSEAFF,TRBJ1-1,TRBV25-1,.,14,TRBD1
TGTGCCAGCAGTTACTCAAGGACAGGGGGCAGAGGCTACACCTTC,CASSYSRTGGRGYTF,TRBJ1-2,TRBV6-5,once,15,TRBD1
TGCAGCGTTGTATGGATCAGGGGGGTTAGGAACACCGGGGAGCTGTTTTTT,CSVVWIRGVRNTGELFF,TRBJ2-2,TRBV29-1,.,17,.
TGCGCCAGCAGCTTGGCTTCCGGGACAAAATTCTACGAGCAGTACTTC,CASSLASGTKFYEQYF,TRBJ2-7,TRBV5-1,.,16,.
TGTGCCATCAGAGAACAGGGGGGTGAGCAGTACTTC,CAIREQGGEQYF,TRBJ2-7,TRBV10-3,.,12,TRBD1
TGTGCCAGCAGTGGGTTAAGCGGGAGGATAGGGCACAATGAGCAGTTCTTC,CASSGLSGRIGHNEQFF,TRBJ2-1,TRBV25-1,.,17,TRBD2
TGTGCCAGCAGCACTTCCGACAGGGTGGTTGGGAAGATGAACACTGAAGCTTTCTTT,CASSTSDRVVGKMNTEAFF,TRBJ1-1,TRBV21-1,.,19,.
TGCGCCAGCAGCTTTGGTCGGGGGGGCCCCAATGAGCAGTTCTTC,CASSFGRGGPNEQFF,TRBJ2-1,TRBV5-1,.,15,TRBD2